The 12 T cell receptor beta chains below all came from one sample that was sequenced in a study of blood T cell repertoires in COVID-19 (TCRdb year 2020). The library relied on the immunoSEQ multiplex PCR assay. The table comes from immuneACCESS by way of TCRdb, which keeps in-frame sequences with V and J called. Part of the clones is missing from these tables; in studies checked, under half for an unresolved V gene and the rest for unknown reasons. The sample table contains 95,000 or so clones; only one count was recorded for approximately 81% of them. The leading ten clones occupy roughly 25% of the sample. Sequencing was carried out using peripheral blood. The receptors come from an elderly man with active or convalescent COVID-19.

The rearrangement joins TRBV27 to TRBJ2-2; 7 positions match TRBD2. The CDR3 length is 13 residues. V lost 6 bases to trimming and J lost 7 bases; unmatched junction nucleotides: 5. Germline CDR1 reads MNHEY; CDR2 reads SMNVEV (reference sequence). The CDR3: CASRLTSFGELFF. CDR3 sequence (DNA): TGTGCCAGCAGACTGACTAGCTTCGGGGAGCTGTTTTTT.

The genes are TRBV28 and TRBJ1-5; 7 bases fit TRBD1. Germline V gene data show CDR1 as MDHEN and CDR2 as SYDVKM. Trimming removed 6 bases from V and 6 bases from J; junction bases left unmatched: 8. This CDR3 is built from 14 residues. For the CDR3, the DNA is TGTGCCAGCAGCCGAGGTACAGGGGCTCAGCCCCAGCATTTT. It translates to CASSRGTGAQPQHF.

The genes are TRBV3-1 (or the pseudogene TRBV3-2) and TRBJ1-1; D call uncertain. The CDR3 has 14 amino acids. The V gene lost 4 bases and the J gene lost 1 base, with 10 bases spanning the gap. CDR1 and CDR2 from the germline V gene are LGHDT and YNNKEL (reference sequence). CDR3 bases: TGTGCCAGCAGCCCCCAAGCCTGGAACACTGAAGCTTTCTTT. Protein sequence: CASSPQAWNTEAFF.

The genes are TRBV11-2 and TRBJ1-6; no clear D gene. This CDR3 spans 18 amino acids. Germline values: CDR1 SGHAT, CDR2 FQNNGV. V was clipped by 4 bases and J by 6 bases, with 22 bases between them. CDR3 region: CASSSQRGRASGNSPLHF. CDR3 coding DNA: TGTGCCAGCAGCTCTCAGCGGGGTAGGGCCTCCGGTAATTCACCCCTCCACTTT.

The V call is TRBV7-6, the J call TRBJ2-3, with 9 bases identical to TRBD2. Germline loops: CDR1 SGHVS, CDR2 FNYEAQ. CDR3 length equals 19 residues. Trimming at V came to 2 bases and at J to 5 bases, leaving 17 bases not matched to a gene. Here the CDR3 reads CASSLFGLAGTQRGDTQYF. The CDR3 DNA reads TGTGCCAGCAGCTTATTCGGGCTAGCGGGGACCCAAAGGGGAGATACGCAGTATTTT. The whole variable domain, filled in from reference TRBV7-6 and TRBJ2-3, reads GAGVSQSPRYKVTKRGQDVALRCDPISGHVSLYWYRQALGQGPEFLTYFNYEAQQDKSGLPNDRFSAERPEGSISTLTIQRTEQRDSAMYRCASSLFGLAGTQRGDTQYFGPGTRLTVL.

This clone was detected only a few times. The J gene is TRBJ2-5, the V gene TRBV7-2; 13 nucleotides align to TRBD2. Germline lookup yields CDR1 SGHTA and CDR2 FQGNSA. This CDR3 is 16 amino acids long. J was trimmed by 5 bases and V by 1 base; bases with no gene match: 4. The CDR3 protein is CASSLGVTSGGETQYF. The CDR3, as DNA: TGTGCCAGCAGCTTAGGAGTGACTAGCGGGGGGGAGACCCAGTACTTC.

The gene calls are TRBV30 and TRBJ1-2; TRBD1 aligns across 8 bases. The CDR3 consists of 11 residues. After removal of 5 bases from V and 8 bases from J, the junction contained 4 bases not matched to a gene. In germline, CDR1 is GTSNPN, CDR2 SVGIG (reference sequence). CDR3 protein: CAWGQGGGYTF. CDR3 coding DNA: TGTGCCTGGGGACAGGGTGGCGGCTACACCTTC.

The chain is built from TRBV5-6 and TRBJ2-1; D perhaps matches TRBD1 (6 bases). Germline CDR1 SGHDT, CDR2 YYEEEE. The V gene lost 2 bases and the J gene lost 4 bases, with 13 bases spanning the gap. The CDR3 consists of 15 residues. CDR3 bases: TGTGCCAGCAGCTTTCAGGGGTCTCTGTACAATGAGCAGTTCTTC. This gives the protein CASSFQGSLYNEQFF.

V and J are TRBV5-4 and TRBJ2-3; 7 bases line up with TRBD2. The germline V gene encodes CDR1 SGHNT and CDR2 YYREEE (reference sequence). Losses at the gene ends were 2 bases for V and 2 bases for J; bases not matched to a gene: 5. The CDR3 has 15 residues. The DNA for the CDR3 is TGTGCCAGCAGCTTCGCTAGCGGAGACACAGATACGCAGTATTTT. Its protein is CASSFASGDTDTQYF.

The chain couples TRBV5-1 to TRBJ1-5; the D gene is possibly TRBD1 (6 bases). V gave up 1 base and J gave up 0 bases, with 8 bases separating them. The germline gives CDR1 SGHRS, CDR2 YFSETQ. The CDR3 consists of 15 residues. DNA for the CDR3: TGCGCCAGCAGCTTGTCAGGGGTTAGCAATCAGCCCCAGCATTTT. This gives the protein CASSLSGVSNQPQHF. The complete variable domain, with remaining parts taken from reference TRBV5-1 and TRBJ1-5, reads KAGVTQTPRYLIKTRGQQVTLSCSPISGHRSVSWYQQTPGQGLQFLFEYFSETQRNKGNFPGRFSGRQFSNSRSEMNVSTLELGDSALYLCASSLSGVSNQPQHFGDGTRLSIL.

This chain uses TRBV7-2 with TRBJ1-2; TRBD1 aligns across 9 bases. Per the germline V gene, CDR1 is SGHTA and CDR2 is FQGNSA. The CDR3 spans 17 residues. Trimming removed 1 base from V and 3 bases from J; junction bases left unmatched: 9. CDR3 residues: CASSLVGTGNTDYGYTF. The CDR3 coding sequence is TGTGCCAGCAGCTTAGTGGGGACAGGGAATACCGACTATGGCTACACCTTC.

This clone was seen a handful of times. The chain recombines TRBV6-5 with TRBJ1-1; no clear D gene. This CDR3 is 13 amino acids long. Looked up from germline, CDR1 is MNHEY and CDR2 is SVGAGI. V was trimmed by 7 bases and J by 5 bases, leaving 14 bases between them. CDR3: CASMPRGGTEAFF. In DNA form, the CDR3 reads TGTGCCAGCATGCCCCGGGGAGGGACTGAAGCTTTCTTT.